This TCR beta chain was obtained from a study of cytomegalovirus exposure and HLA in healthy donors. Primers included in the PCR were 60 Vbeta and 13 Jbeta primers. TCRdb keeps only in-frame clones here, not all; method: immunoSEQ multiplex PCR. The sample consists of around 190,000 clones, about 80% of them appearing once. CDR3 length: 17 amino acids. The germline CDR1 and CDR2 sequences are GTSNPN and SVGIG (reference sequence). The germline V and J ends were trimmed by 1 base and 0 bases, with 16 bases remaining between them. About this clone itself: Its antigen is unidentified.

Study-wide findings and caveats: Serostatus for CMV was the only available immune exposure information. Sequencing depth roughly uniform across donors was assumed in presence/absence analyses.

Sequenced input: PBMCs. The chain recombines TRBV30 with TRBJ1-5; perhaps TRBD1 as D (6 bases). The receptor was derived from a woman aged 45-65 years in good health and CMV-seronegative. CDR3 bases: TGTGCCTGGAGTGCCGGGACAACACTCCTTAGCAATCAGCCCCAGCATTTT. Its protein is CAWSAGTTLLSNQPQHF.